This entry lists 26 T cell receptor beta chains sequenced from one sample in a study of blood T cell repertoires in COVID-19. TCRdb's table, derived via immunoSEQ multiplex PCR, lists solely in-frame clones and lacks some. The sample has approximately 300,000 clones, 70% to 90% seen once. The sample comprised peripheral blood. The receptors here all came from a human donor with COVID-19, enrolled during active disease. The donor label of this sample is uncertain.

The chain combines TRBV3-1 (or the pseudogene TRBV3-2) with TRBJ1-3; no reliable D call. V was pared by 4 bases and J by 2 bases, with 3 bases between. The length of the CDR3 is 12 residues. CDR1 and CDR2 from the germline V gene are LGHDT and YNNKEL (reference sequence). CDR3 DNA sequence: TGTGCCAGCAGCCCAGCTGGAAACACCATATATTTT. Translation gives CASSPAGNTIYF.

The genes are TRBV7-2 and TRBJ2-7; TRBD2 aligns across 7 bases. In germline, CDR1 is SGHTA, CDR2 FQGNSA. V trimming: 0 bases; J trimming: 2 bases; junction bases outside the gene matches: 10. This CDR3 contains 17 residues. This CDR3 reads CASSLAQLPGLPYEQYF. CDR3 coding DNA: TGTGCCAGCAGCTTAGCGCAATTACCGGGACTACCCTACGAGCAGTACTTC.

This chain joins TRBV6-6 and TRBJ2-2; 12 nucleotides agree with TRBD2. The CDR3 is made up of 16 amino acids. The trim removed 0 bases at V and 4 bases at J, leaving 0 bases unmatched. Germline loops: CDR1 MNHNY, CDR2 SVGAGI (reference sequence). CDR3 in amino acids: CASSYSTSGGTGELFF. In DNA, the CDR3 is TGTGCCAGCAGTTACTCGACTAGCGGGGGCACCGGGGAGCTGTTTTTT.

The rearrangement links TRBV11-2 to TRBJ2-5; no definite D call. The V end lost 1 base, the J end lost 2 bases, and 8 bases lay between the germline ends. From germline, CDR1 is SGHAT and CDR2 FQNNGV. The CDR3 extends over 14 amino acids. The chain's CDR3 is CASSLGSGQETQYF. CDR3 DNA: TGTGCCAGCAGCTTAGGCAGTGGTCAAGAGACCCAGTACTTC.

The rearrangement joins TRBV10-2 to TRBJ1-2; a possible D gene is TRBD1 (5 bases). CDR3 length: 14 amino acids. Germline V gene sequence: CDR1 WSHSY, CDR2 SAAADI. V lost 3 bases and J lost 6, with 14 bases in between. In DNA form, the CDR3 reads TGCGCCAGCAGTGAAGGTGGGCAGGGTCATGGCTACACCTTC. Translation: CASSEGGQGHGYTF.

The chain combines TRBV2 with TRBJ1-5; maybe TRBD1 (6 bases). The CDR3 length is 14 residues. Germline assignment: CDR1 SNHLY and CDR2 FYNNEI. V was shortened by 3 bases and J by 6 bases, with 12 bases between the two germline ends. The CDR3 DNA follows: TGTGCCAGCAGTGAGTCAACAGGGAGTCAGCCCCAGCATTTT. It is translated as CASSESTGSQPQHF.

This chain connects TRBV19 to TRBJ2-7; 9 bases map to TRBD1. The V gene's germline CDR1 is LNHDA and CDR2 SQIVND (reference sequence). V was clipped by 6 bases and J by 5 bases; unmatched bases: 11. The CDR3 sequence is 15 residues long. CDR3 DNA sequence: TGTGCCAGTAGGGACCGGGACAGGGCCGGGGACGAGCAGTACTTC. This encodes CASRDRDRAGDEQYF.

This sequence joins TRBV30 and TRBJ1-4; no definite D call. CDR1 GTSNPN and CDR2 SVGIG come from the germline V gene (reference sequence). This CDR3 has 14 residues. V was clipped by 5 bases and J by 0 bases, with 10 bases between them. The CDR3 sequence: CAWERTATNEKLFF. CDR3 coding DNA: TGTGCCTGGGAGAGAACTGCAACTAATGAAAAACTGTTTTTT. Full variable domain (missing parts from reference TRBV30 and TRBJ1-4): SQTIHQWPATLVQPVGSPLSLECTVEGTSNPNLYWYRQAAGRGLQLLFYSVGIGQISSEVPQNLSASRPQDRQFILSSKKLLLSDSGFYLCAWERTATNEKLFFGSGTQLSVL.

This clone was seen more than once but under ten times. The chain has TRBV28 and TRBJ1-6; D is uncertain. CDR1 and CDR2 (germline): MDHEN, SYDVKM. CDR3 size: 13 residues. Trimming left V 2 bases short and J 6 bases short, with 5 bases between. For the CDR3, the DNA is TGTGCCAGCAGTTTAGACTCTAATTCACCCCTCCACTTT. Translated, it gives CASSLDSNSPLHF. The whole variable domain, remainder taken from reference TRBV28 and TRBJ1-6, is DVKVTQSSRYLVKRTGEKVFLECVQDMDHENMFWYRQDPGLGLRLIYFSYDVKMKEKGDIPEGYSVSREKKERFSLILESASTNQTSMYLCASSLDSNSPLHFGNGTRLTVT.

This clone has just a few counts. This chain uses TRBV5-5 with TRBJ1-2, with 7 positions matching TRBD1. CDR1 SGHKS and CDR2 YYEKEE come from the germline V gene (reference sequence). V shed 4 bases and J 4 bases; nucleotides not matched to a gene: 13. This CDR3 comprises 16 residues. CDR3: CASSAAGGGRSYGYTF. The CDR3 nucleotides read TGTGCCAGCAGCGCCGCAGGGGGTGGCCGATCCTATGGCTACACCTTC.

CDR3 in DNA: TGCGCCAGCAGTCCACAGGGGGCCTGGACCTCCTACAATGAGCAGTTCTTC. It translates to CASSPQGAWTSYNEQFF. V usage is TRBV5-1 and J usage is TRBJ2-1; TRBD1 matches 9 bases. V was pared by 5 bases and J by 0 bases, with 9 bases of the junction left unmatched. The CDR3 has 17 residues. The germline CDR1 and CDR2 sequences are SGHRS and YFSETQ.

This clone was detected only once. CDR3 amino acids: CASSESSGQGTRHQHF. The CDR3 DNA reads TGTGCCAGCAGTGAATCTTCGGGGCAGGGGACACGGCACCAGCATTTT. The chain carries TRBV6-1 and TRBJ1-5; TRBD1 might be the D (6 bases). CDR3 size: 16 residues. The germline gives CDR1 MNHNS, CDR2 SASEGT. The ends were cut back, 2 bases at V and 12 bases at J, with 23 bases in the middle.

This clone was seen a single time. J is TRBJ1-5 and V is TRBV30; D gene uncertain. Germline V gene lookup returns CDR1 GTSNPN and CDR2 SVGIG (reference sequence). The CDR3 length is 12 residues. V was shortened by 1 base and J by 3 bases, with 4 bases between the two germline ends. The CDR3 DNA follows: TGTGCCTGGAGTGCTTTCAATCAGCCCCAGCATTTT. Translation: CAWSAFNQPQHF.

This chain links TRBV30 with TRBJ1-5; no definite D call. This CDR3 region has 13 residues. V was cut by 3 bases and J by 4 bases, with 10 bases left in between. The germline CDR1 and CDR2 sequences are GTSNPN and SVGIG (reference sequence). CDR3 sequence (DNA): TGTGCCTGGAGCCCCGAGGGAAATCAGCCCCAGCATTTT. Protein: CAWSPEGNQPQHF.

This chain joins TRBV11-2 and TRBJ1-2; D possibly corresponds to TRBD1 (5 bases). The CDR3 length is 14 residues. The germline V gene has CDR1 SGHAT and CDR2 FQNNGV. V dropped 0 bases and J dropped 6 bases, with 11 bases sitting between them. The CDR3 protein is CASSLDRDVDGYTF. Written as DNA, the CDR3 is TGTGCCAGCAGCTTAGACAGGGATGTCGATGGCTACACCTTC.

This chain joins TRBV29-1 and TRBJ2-3; tentatively, D is TRBD2 (5 bases). V was clipped by 4 bases and J by 1 base, with 9 bases between them. Germline V gene sequence: CDR1 SQVTM, CDR2 ANQGSEA. This CDR3 has 13 amino acids. The DNA of the CDR3 is TGCAGCGTTGGGGGAGTCGGCACAGATACGCAGTATTTT. This encodes CSVGGVGTDTQYF.

This chain uses TRBV20-1 with TRBJ2-7; tentative D call: TRBD1 (5 bases). This CDR3 has 10 amino acids. Germline V gene data show CDR1 as DFQATT and CDR2 as SNEGSKA (reference sequence). CDR3 loop: CRPGIHEQYF. The DNA of the CDR3 is TGCAGGCCAGGGATTCACGAGCAGTACTTC.

The chain couples TRBV14 to TRBJ1-1; D unclear. The V end lost 1 base, the J end lost 1 base, and 13 bases lay between the germline ends. CDR3 length: 16 residues. Germline CDR1 reads SGHDN; CDR2 reads FVKESK. CDR3: CASSQVVIQQNTEAFF. Here the CDR3 DNA reads TGTGCCAGCAGCCAAGTGGTGATACAGCAGAACACTGAAGCTTTCTTT.

The gene calls are TRBV18 and TRBJ2-2; D is possibly TRBD2 (5 bases). This CDR3 has 15 amino acids. The germline CDR1 and CDR2 sequences are KGHSH and LQKENI. V lost 8 bases and J lost 3, with 16 bases in between. CDR3 bases: TGTGCCAGCACTCCCCTTCTGGGAGACACCGGGGAGCTGTTTTTT. This sequence encodes CASTPLLGDTGELFF.

V usage is TRBV27 and J usage is TRBJ2-1; 12 nucleotides match TRBD2. J gave up 10 bases and V 5 bases, and 9 bases lay outside the gene matches. The CDR3 is 15 amino acids. Germline V gene sequence: CDR1 MNHEY, CDR2 SMNVEV (reference sequence). This CDR3 reads CASSGGLAGSWEQFF. CDR3 nucleotide sequence: TGTGCCAGCAGTGGGGGACTAGCGGGTTCATGGGAGCAGTTCTTC.

V usage is TRBV5-1 and J usage is TRBJ1-1, with D possibly being TRBD1 (5 bases). The V end was cut by 6 bases, the J end by 4 bases, with 13 bases between. Germline-derived CDR1 and CDR2 are SGHRS and YFSETQ. The CDR3 length is 13 residues. CDR3 nucleotides: TGCGCCAGCATCAAGGGGTACGGCACTGAAGCTTTCTTT. It translates to CASIKGYGTEAFF.

There are a few counts of this clone. The rearrangement links TRBV18 to TRBJ1-2; tentatively, D is TRBD1 (5 bases). CDR1 and CDR2 from the germline V gene are KGHSH and LQKENI. The germline V and J ends were trimmed by 6 bases and 2 bases, with 22 bases remaining between them. This CDR3 is built from 17 residues. CDR3 loop: CASSQSNARNRNYGYTF. For the CDR3, the DNA is TGTGCCAGCTCGCAGTCTAATGCCCGAAACAGGAACTATGGCTACACCTTC.

The chain couples TRBV28 to TRBJ2-5, with D hard to call. The CDR3 is 11 amino acids. CDR1 MDHEN and CDR2 SYDVKM come from the germline V gene. Trimming took 5 bases from V and 6 from J, leaving 7 bases between them. CDR3 amino acids: CASSTLQTQYF. The CDR3, as DNA: TGTGCCAGCAGTACCCTACAGACCCAGTACTTC.

CDR3 in amino acids: CASSLWGGVAGYTF. The CDR3 DNA sequence: TGTGCCAGCAGCCTGTGGGGGGGGGTAGCTGGCTACACCTTC. The chain carries TRBV13 and TRBJ1-2; TRBD1 might be the D (5 bases). With 5 bases removed from V and 7 bases from J, the gap between germline ends came to 17 bases. The germline V gene has CDR1 PRHDT and CDR2 FYEKMQ (reference sequence). CDR3 length: 14 amino acids.

This clone was seen repeatedly, ten times or more. The chain employs TRBV2 and TRBJ1-2; the D gene is possibly TRBD1 (5 bases). Germline V CDR1 and CDR2: SNHLY, FYNNEI. V was pared by 4 bases and J by 1 base, with 13 bases between. This CDR3 spans 15 amino acids. CDR3 sequence reads: CASSGRGRFNYGYTF. The CDR3 region has the DNA TGTGCCAGCAGTGGGCGGGGGAGGTTTAACTATGGCTACACCTTC. Full variable domain (missing parts from reference TRBV2 and TRBJ1-2): EPEVTQTPSHQVTQMGQEVILRCVPISNHLYFYWYRQILGQKVEFLVSFYNNEISEKSEIFDDQFSVERPDGSNFTLKIRSTKLEDSAMYFCASSGRGRFNYGYTFGSGTRLTVV.

This rearrangement joins TRBV9 to TRBJ2-1, with no clear D. Between the trimmed V and J ends, which lost 4 bases and 0 bases, there was a span of 17 bases. The CDR3 is 17 residues long. Germline assignment: CDR1 SGDLS and CDR2 YYNGEE. As DNA, the CDR3 is TGTGCCAGCAGCCTAGGATTCACCCATAGCTCCTACAATGAGCAGTTCTTC. It specifies CASSLGFTHSSYNEQFF.